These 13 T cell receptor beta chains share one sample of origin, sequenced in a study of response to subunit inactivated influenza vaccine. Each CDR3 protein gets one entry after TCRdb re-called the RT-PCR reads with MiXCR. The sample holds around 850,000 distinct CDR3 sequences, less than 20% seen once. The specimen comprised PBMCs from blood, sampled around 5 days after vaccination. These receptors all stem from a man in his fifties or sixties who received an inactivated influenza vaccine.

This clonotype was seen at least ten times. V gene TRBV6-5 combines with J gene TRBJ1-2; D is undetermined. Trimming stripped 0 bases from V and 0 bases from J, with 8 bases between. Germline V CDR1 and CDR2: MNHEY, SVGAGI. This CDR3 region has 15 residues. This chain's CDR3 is CASSYSAGANYGYTF. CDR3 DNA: TGTGCCAGCAGTTACTCGGCCGGAGCTAACTATGGCTACACCTTC.

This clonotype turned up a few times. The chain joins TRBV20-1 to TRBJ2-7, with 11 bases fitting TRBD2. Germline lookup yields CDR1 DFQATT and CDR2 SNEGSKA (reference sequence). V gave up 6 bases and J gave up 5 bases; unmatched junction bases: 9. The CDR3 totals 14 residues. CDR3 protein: CSAKGLAGFHEQYF. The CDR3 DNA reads TGCAGTGCGAAAGGACTAGCGGGTTTCCACGAGCAGTACTTC.

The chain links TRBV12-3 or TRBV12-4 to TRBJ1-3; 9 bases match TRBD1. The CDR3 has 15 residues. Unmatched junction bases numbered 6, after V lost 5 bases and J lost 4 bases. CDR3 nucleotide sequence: TGTGCCAGCAGTCCCTGGACAGGGGAAGGAAACACCATATATTTT. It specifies CASSPWTGEGNTIYF.

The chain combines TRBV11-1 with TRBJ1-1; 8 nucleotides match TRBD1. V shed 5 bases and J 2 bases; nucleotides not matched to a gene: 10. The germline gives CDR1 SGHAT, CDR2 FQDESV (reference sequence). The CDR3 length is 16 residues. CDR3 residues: CASSVTMTGANTEAFF. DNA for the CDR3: TGTGCCAGCAGCGTCACCATGACAGGGGCCAACACTGAAGCTTTCTTT.

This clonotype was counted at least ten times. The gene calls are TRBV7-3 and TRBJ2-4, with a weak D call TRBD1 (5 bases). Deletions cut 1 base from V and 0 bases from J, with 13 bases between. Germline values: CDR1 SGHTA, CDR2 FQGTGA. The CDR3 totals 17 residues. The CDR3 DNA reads TGTGCCAGCAGCTTAAATCCCAGGGTTGAAGCCAAAAACATTCAGTACTTC. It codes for CASSLNPRVEAKNIQYF.

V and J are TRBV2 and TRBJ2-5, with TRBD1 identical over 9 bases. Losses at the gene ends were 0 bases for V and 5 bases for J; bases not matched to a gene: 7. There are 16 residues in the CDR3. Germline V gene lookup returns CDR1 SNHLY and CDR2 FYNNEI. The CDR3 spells CASSEAEDRGVETQYF. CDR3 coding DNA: TGTGCCAGCAGTGAAGCCGAGGACAGGGGCGTTGAGACCCAGTACTTC.

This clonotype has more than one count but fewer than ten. CDR3 DNA sequence: TGCGCCAGCAGCACGGGACAGCAACAAGAGACCCAGTACTTC. As protein: CASSTGQQQETQYF. This chain joins TRBV5-1 and TRBJ2-5; 7 bases align to TRBD1. This CDR3 spans 14 amino acids. CDR1 and CDR2 from the germline V gene are SGHRS and YFSETQ. V gave up 4 bases and J gave up 2 bases; unmatched junction bases: 5.

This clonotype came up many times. Here the CDR3 reads CSDLLGGELFF. The DNA of the CDR3 is TGCAGCGATCTACTTGGCGGGGAGCTGTTTTTT. The rearrangement uses TRBV29-1 and TRBJ2-2, with unresolved D. This CDR3 contains 11 residues. CDR1 is SQVTM, CDR2 ANQGSEA, per germline. V lost 7 bases to trimming and J lost 7 bases, with 10 bases between them.

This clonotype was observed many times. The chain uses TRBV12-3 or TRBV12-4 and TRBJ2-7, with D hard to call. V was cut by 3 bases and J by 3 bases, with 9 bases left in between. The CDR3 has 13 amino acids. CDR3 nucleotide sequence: TGTGCCAGCAGTTTCGGGCAGGACTACGAGCAGTACTTC. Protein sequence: CASSFGQDYEQYF.

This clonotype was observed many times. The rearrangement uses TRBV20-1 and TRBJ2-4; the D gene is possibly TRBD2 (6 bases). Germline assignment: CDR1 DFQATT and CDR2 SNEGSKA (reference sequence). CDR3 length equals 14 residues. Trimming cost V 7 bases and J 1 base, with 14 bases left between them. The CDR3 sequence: CSGSGGTAKNIQYF. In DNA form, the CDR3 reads TGCAGTGGGTCCGGAGGGACGGCCAAAAACATTCAGTACTTC.

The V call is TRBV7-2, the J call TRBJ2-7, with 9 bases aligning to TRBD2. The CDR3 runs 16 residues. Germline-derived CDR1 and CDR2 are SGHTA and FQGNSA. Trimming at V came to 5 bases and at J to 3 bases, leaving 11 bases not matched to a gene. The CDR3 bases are TGTGCCAGCAGCGAGATGGGACTAGCTTCTTACTACGAGCAGTACTTC. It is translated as CASSEMGLASYYEQYF.

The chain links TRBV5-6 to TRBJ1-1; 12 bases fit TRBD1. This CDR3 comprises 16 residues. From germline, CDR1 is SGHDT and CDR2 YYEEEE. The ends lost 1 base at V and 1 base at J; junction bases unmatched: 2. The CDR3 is CASSLRDRGPNTEAFF. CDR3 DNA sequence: TGTGCCAGCAGCTTGAGGGACAGGGGGCCGAACACTGAAGCTTTCTTT.

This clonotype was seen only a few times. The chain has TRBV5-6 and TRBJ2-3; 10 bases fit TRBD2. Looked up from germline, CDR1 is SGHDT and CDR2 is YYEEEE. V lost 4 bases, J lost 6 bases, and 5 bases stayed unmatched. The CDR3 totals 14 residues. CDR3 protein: CASSESGRGDTQYF. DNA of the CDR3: TGTGCCAGCAGCGAAAGCGGGAGGGGTGATACGCAGTATTTT.